A single sample gave rise to the 17 T cell receptor beta chains below, sequenced in a study of OX40 agonist ivuxolimab in advanced cancers. Sequenced by immunoSEQ multiplex PCR; TCRdb stores in-frame clones only, minus some. The sample has thousands of clones, roughly 71% seen once; the top ten hold roughly 18%. Material: CD4+ or CD8+ T cells sorted from blood, obtained in a trial of the OX40 agonist ivuxolimab. These receptors originate from an adult with an advanced solid tumor such as melanoma, head and neck, liver or kidney cancer.

This rearrangement joins TRBV6-5 to TRBJ2-1; TRBD1 matches at 7 bases. Losses at the gene ends were 8 bases for V and 2 bases for J; bases not matched to a gene: 6. The V gene's germline CDR1 is MNHEY and CDR2 SVGAGI. This CDR3 contains 14 residues. The CDR3 sequence is CASGRQGTYNEQFF. In nucleotides, the CDR3 is TGTGCCAGCGGTCGACAGGGTACCTACAATGAGCAGTTCTTC.

This chain links TRBV11-2 with TRBJ2-1, with 9 bases matching TRBD1. Germline V gives CDR1 SGHAT, CDR2 FQNNGV. After removal of 5 bases from V and 8 bases from J, the junction contained 7 bases not matched to a gene. The CDR3 consists of 14 residues. The CDR3 reads CASSQGQGGYEQFF. Written as DNA, the CDR3 is TGTGCCAGCAGCCAGGGACAGGGAGGGTATGAGCAGTTCTTC.

CDR3 DNA: TGTGCCAGCAGCTTAAGCGGGGGTTCAGATACGCAGTATTTT. It specifies CASSLSGGSDTQYF. The J gene is TRBJ2-3, the V gene TRBV7-3, with 7 positions matching TRBD2. Germline loops: CDR1 SGHTA, CDR2 FQGTGA. The CDR3 spans 14 residues. V shed 1 base, J shed 4 bases, and the junction held 2 bases outside the gene matches. The full variable domain, completed using reference TRBV7-3 and TRBJ2-3, is GAGVSQTPSNKVTEKGKYVELRCDPISGHTALYWYRQSLGQGPEFLIYFQGTGAADDSGLPNDRFFAVRPEGSVSTLKIQRTERGDSAVYLCASSLSGGSDTQYFGPGTRLTVL.

The gene calls are TRBV19 and TRBJ2-7; 9 positions match TRBD1. This CDR3 contains 14 residues. V lost 3 bases to trimming and J lost 3 bases; unmatched junction nucleotides: 3. Per germline, CDR1 LNHDA and CDR2 SQIVND (reference sequence). DNA for the CDR3: TGTGCCAGTAGTATGACAGGGGGAATCTACGAGCAGTACTTC. Its protein is CASSMTGGIYEQYF. The full variable domain, rest sourced from reference TRBV19 and TRBJ2-7, is DGGITQSPKYLFRKEGQNVTLSCEQNLNHDAMYWYRQDPGQGLRLIYYSQIVNDFQKGDIAEGYSVSREKKESFPLTVTSAQKNPTAFYLCASSMTGGIYEQYFGPGTRLTVT.

V is TRBV9 and J is TRBJ2-2; D not resolved. Germline V CDR1 and CDR2: SGDLS, YYNGEE. Trimming removed 1 base at V and 5 bases at J, with 9 bases between. The length of the CDR3 is 14 residues. This CDR3 is CASSVFGETGELFF. The DNA of the CDR3 is TGTGCCAGCAGCGTATTTGGCGAAACCGGGGAGCTGTTTTTT.

This chain connects TRBV5-4 to TRBJ2-1, with a possible D match to TRBD1 (5 bases). This CDR3 spans 13 amino acids. V was pared by 0 bases and J by 4 bases, with 5 bases between. Germline CDR1 reads SGHNT; CDR2 reads YYREEE (reference sequence). This CDR3 is CASSLGQYNEQFF. CDR3 nucleotide sequence: TGTGCCAGCAGCTTGGGACAGTACAATGAGCAGTTCTTC.

The J gene is TRBJ1-5, the V gene TRBV6-1; 8 nucleotides line up with TRBD1. The germline V gene has CDR1 MNHNS and CDR2 SASEGT. The J segment lost 6 bases and the V segment lost 4 bases, leaving 5 bases of the junction unmatched. CDR3 length equals 14 residues. The DNA of the CDR3 is TGTGCCAGCAGTGGAGGGACAGGAGTTCAGCCCCAGCATTTT. It encodes CASSGGTGVQPQHF.

This sequence joins TRBV2 and TRBJ1-5, with D hard to call. Germline values: CDR1 SNHLY, CDR2 FYNNEI. Trimming removed 3 bases from V and 0 bases from J, with 9 bases in between. There are 15 residues in the CDR3. This CDR3 reads CASSDPGYSNQPQHF. DNA of the CDR3: TGTGCCAGCAGTGACCCGGGGTATAGCAATCAGCCCCAGCATTTT.

This chain joins TRBV4-1 and TRBJ2-7, with 8 nucleotides matching TRBD2. The V gene's germline CDR1 is MGHRA and CDR2 YSYEKL. This CDR3 has 17 residues. V lost 1 base and J lost 5; bases outside the gene matches: 13. The CDR3 DNA reads as TGCGCCAGCAGCCAAGGCCCTGTCGGGAGGGCCGTACACGAGCAGTACTTC. Translated: CASSQGPVGRAVHEQYF.

The chain carries TRBV7-3 and TRBJ2-5, with D perhaps TRBD2 (6 bases). Germline CDR1 SGHTA, CDR2 FQGTGA. The CDR3 has 15 residues. Trimming pared 5 bases from V and 5 bases from J, leaving 18 bases between. The CDR3 reads CASSPLGGMGETQYF. CDR3 DNA sequence: TGTGCCAGCAGCCCTTTGGGGGGAATGGGTGAGACCCAGTACTTC.

This clone was seen a few times. The V call is TRBV7-3, the J call TRBJ1-2, with TRBD1 identical over 8 bases. Germline assignment: CDR1 SGHTA and CDR2 FQGTGA. V lost 5 bases to trimming and J lost 7 bases; unmatched junction nucleotides: 9. The CDR3 runs to 14 residues. CDR3 bases: TGTGCCAGCAGCGTTTCAGGGGGCGATCGTGGCTACACCTTC. Translating gives CASSVSGGDRGYTF.

The V and J genes are TRBV28 and TRBJ2-5, with 7 bases matching TRBD2. CDR1 is MDHEN and CDR2 is SYDVKM in the germline V gene. The CDR3 is 14 amino acids. Trimming cost V 6 bases and J 2 bases; bases outside gene matches: 6. The DNA for the CDR3 is TGTGCCAGCAGGCCGGGACTAAAGCAAGAGACCCAGTACTTC. It specifies CASRPGLKQETQYF.

This chain uses TRBV27 with TRBJ1-4; 7 bases line up with TRBD1. Germline V gives CDR1 MNHEY, CDR2 SMNVEV (reference sequence). The CDR3 covers 15 residues. The junction had 13 bases not matched to a gene; V was cut back by 8 bases and J by 7 bases. The CDR3 sequence: CASYASNRGGEKLFF. CDR3 sequence (DNA): TGTGCCAGCTACGCAAGTAACAGGGGTGGTGAAAAACTGTTTTTT.

Sample share makes this clone medium-sized. The V call is TRBV10-3, the J call TRBJ1-2, with D unclear. Trimming shortened V by 0 bases and J by 0 bases, and 5 bases separated the two germline ends. From germline, CDR1 is ENHRY and CDR2 SYGVKD. CDR3 length: 14 residues. CDR3 residues: CAISESAPNYGYTF. The CDR3, as DNA: TGTGCCATCAGTGAGTCGGCGCCTAACTATGGCTACACCTTC.

The V call is TRBV29-1, the J call TRBJ2-7; D tentatively fits TRBD1 or TRBD2 (5 bases each). The V gene's germline CDR1 is SQVTM and CDR2 ANQGSEA. The CDR3 totals 13 residues. V lost 2 bases, J lost 7 bases, and 15 bases lay in between. This CDR3 is CSVEKKGTGEQYF. CDR3 DNA sequence: TGCAGCGTTGAAAAGAAGGGGACGGGTGAGCAGTACTTC.

The chain couples TRBV7-9 to TRBJ2-3, with unresolved D. The CDR3 has 11 amino acids. Trimming removed 2 bases at V and 6 bases at J, with 3 bases between. CDR1 and CDR2 from the germline V gene are SEHNR and FQNEAQ (reference sequence). CDR3 region: CASSLPDTQYF. In DNA form, the CDR3 reads TGTGCCAGCAGCTTACCGGATACGCAGTATTTT.

J is TRBJ1-6 and V is TRBV11-2, with D perhaps matching TRBD1 (5 bases). This CDR3 has 15 residues. Germline V CDR1 and CDR2: SGHAT, FQNNGV. The V end lost 5 bases, the J end lost 1 base, and 9 bases lay between the germline ends. The CDR3: CASSHWGSYNSPLHF. Here the CDR3 DNA reads TGTGCCAGCAGCCACTGGGGGTCCTATAATTCACCCCTCCACTTT.